The 15 T cell receptor beta chains below all came from one sample that was sequenced in a study of cytomegalovirus exposure and HLA in healthy donors. Using immunoSEQ multiplex PCR, the repertoire was profiled, and TCRdb retains in-frame clones only, with some absent. The sample contains 150,000 to 180,000 clones, 70% to 90% of which appear only once. Sequencing was done on a sample of PBMCs. The source is a human donor in good health.

The gene calls are TRBV5-6 and TRBJ2-6; D possibly corresponds to TRBD2 (5 bases). Germline loops: CDR1 SGHDT, CDR2 YYEEEE. Trimming left V 4 bases short and J 2 bases short, with 13 bases between. The CDR3 covers 16 residues. CDR3 in DNA: TGTGCCAGCAGCGTAGGAGGAAATGCTGGGGCCAACGTCCTGACTTTC. Translation: CASSVGGNAGANVLTF.

This clone was recorded only once. The junction does not match germline at one end; this may be a read error. CDR3 nucleotide sequence: TGTGCCAGCAGCTTAAGGTTCACAGGGGGCGAAATCTCCTTC. Translated, it gives CASSLRFTGGEISF. The chain links TRBV11-2 to TRBJ1-2; 9 positions match TRBD1. The CDR3 has 14 residues. In germline, CDR1 is SGHAT, CDR2 FQNNGV.

The chain joins TRBV9 to TRBJ2-3; TRBD2 aligns across 7 bases. The germline gives CDR1 SGDLS, CDR2 YYNGEE. Trimming removed 6 bases from V and 4 bases from J; junction bases left unmatched: 11. The CDR3 sequence is 15 residues long. CDR3: CASTGGGYTADTQYF. Written as DNA, the CDR3 is TGTGCCAGCACCGGGGGAGGGTACACTGCAGATACGCAGTATTTT.

The gene calls are TRBV18 and TRBJ2-2; D may be TRBD1 (6 bases). The V end lost 5 bases, the J end lost 0 bases, and 10 bases lay between the germline ends. Germline V gene lookup returns CDR1 KGHSH and CDR2 LQKENI. The CDR3 totals 15 residues. The DNA for the CDR3 is TGTGCCAGCTCAGGACAGTTTTCGAACACCGGGGAGCTGTTTTTT. Its protein is CASSGQFSNTGELFF.

This chain connects TRBV19 to TRBJ1-4; no reliable D call. This CDR3 has 14 residues. CDR1 LNHDA and CDR2 SQIVND come from the germline V gene (reference sequence). Trimming removed 6 bases from V and 5 bases from J, with 13 bases in between. The DNA of the CDR3 is TGTGCCAGTAGGCGTCGGCTCGGGAATGAAAAACTGTTTTTT. Translation: CASRRRLGNEKLFF.

The genes are TRBV6-6 and TRBJ2-3; D may be TRBD1 (6 bases). CDR1 and CDR2 (germline): MNHNY, SVGAGI (reference sequence). V was cut by 7 bases and J by 8 bases, with 13 bases left in between. The CDR3 contains 12 residues. DNA of the CDR3: TGTGCCAGCATATCCCCAGGGGTTACGCAGTATTTT. Translating gives CASISPGVTQYF.

V and J are TRBV4-1 and TRBJ2-1; D may be TRBD2 (5 bases). The CDR3 has 13 amino acids. Germline V gene lookup returns CDR1 MGHRA and CDR2 YSYEKL. Trimming took off 5 bases at V and 6 bases at J, with 11 bases between the two ends. CDR3: CASSFPGSNEQFF. The CDR3 DNA sequence: TGCGCCAGCAGCTTTCCGGGGTCCAATGAGCAGTTCTTC.

CDR3 nucleotide sequence: TGTGCCAGCAGCGTAGAGGGGGGGGCTGAAGCTTTCTTT. It translates to CASSVEGGAEAFF. The chain is built from TRBV9 and TRBJ1-1; D might be TRBD1 (6 bases). Germline V gives CDR1 SGDLS, CDR2 YYNGEE. The length of the CDR3 is 13 residues. The V end lost 0 bases, the J end lost 6 bases, and 9 bases lay between the germline ends. Based on the CDR3 plus reference TRBV9 and TRBJ1-1, the full variable domain is DSGVTQTPKHLITATGQRVTLRCSPRSGDLSVYWYQQSLDQGLQFLIQYYNGEERAKGNILERFSAQQFPDLHSELNLSSLELGDSALYFCASSVEGGAEAFFGQGTRLTVV.

The V and J genes are TRBV25-1 and TRBJ1-5; D uncertain. Germline CDR1 reads MGHDK; CDR2 reads SYGVNS. This CDR3 is 14 amino acids long. V lost 6 bases, J lost 3 bases, and 12 bases lay in between. CDR3 DNA: TGTGCCAGCAGCGGAGCGGAAAACAATCAGCCCCAGCATTTT. Translating gives CASSGAENNQPQHF.

In its sample, this clone was seen once. J is TRBJ2-1 and V is TRBV6-1; perhaps TRBD2 as D (5 bases). The germline V gene has CDR1 MNHNS and CDR2 SASEGT. The CDR3 spans 16 residues. The V gene lost 3 bases and the J gene lost 0 bases, with 12 bases spanning the gap. The CDR3, as DNA: TGTGCCAGCAGTGAGACGAGCGGAAGCTCCTACAATGAGCAGTTCTTC. The encoded protein is CASSETSGSSYNEQFF.

The chain joins TRBV15 to TRBJ2-1; 8 bases agree with TRBD2. The junction had 8 bases not matched to a gene; V was cut back by 3 bases and J by 4 bases. The germline V gene encodes CDR1 LNHNV and CDR2 YYDKDF (reference sequence). This CDR3 is 16 amino acids long. The CDR3 here is CATSRKSGGRYNEQFF. The CDR3 nucleotides read TGTGCCACCAGCAGGAAGTCGGGGGGGCGATACAATGAGCAGTTCTTC.

This clone appeared many times. The chain has TRBV6-1 and TRBJ2-1; TRBD2 matches at 11 bases. CDR1 MNHNS and CDR2 SASEGT come from the germline V gene. CDR3 length equals 14 residues. Losses at the gene ends were 2 bases for V and 9 bases for J; bases not matched to a gene: 3. In DNA, the CDR3 is TGTGCCAGCAGTGAACTAGCGGGAGGTAGTGAGCAGTTCTTC. Protein sequence: CASSELAGGSEQFF.

The chain employs TRBV27 and TRBJ1-5, with TRBD1 as a possible D gene (6 bases). Germline V gene data show CDR1 as MNHEY and CDR2 as SMNVEV (reference sequence). Trimming cost V 3 bases and J 4 bases, with 13 bases left between them. The CDR3 extends over 15 amino acids. In DNA, the CDR3 is TGTGCCAGCAGTTTCGCAGGGGCGTATAATCAGCCCCAGCATTTT. Protein product: CASSFAGAYNQPQHF.

This clone was counted ten times or more. V is TRBV11-2 and J is TRBJ1-2, with D tentatively TRBD1 (6 bases). This CDR3 comprises 15 residues. The germline CDR1 and CDR2 sequences are SGHAT and FQNNGV. The V end was cut by 3 bases, the J end by 2 bases, with 13 bases between. The CDR3 reads CASSFDYRVNYGYTF. The CDR3 nucleotides are TGTGCCAGCAGCTTTGATTACAGGGTCAACTATGGCTACACCTTC.

This clone has a single count. The V and J genes are TRBV5-6 and TRBJ2-2, with TRBD2 identical over 12 bases. CDR3 length equals 16 residues. Germline loops: CDR1 SGHDT, CDR2 YYEEEE. The V gene end was trimmed by 2 bases and the J gene end by 6 bases; junction bases not matched to a gene: 5. This CDR3 is CASSFGLAGLPGELFF. The CDR3, as DNA: TGTGCCAGCAGCTTCGGACTAGCGGGACTACCCGGGGAGCTGTTTTTT.